Sequencing of this TCR beta chain was carried out in a study of Graves' ophthalmopathy and Graves' hyperthyroidism. Regarding the study as a whole: From stable hyperthyroidism, ophthalmopathy was separated by a 13-signature model with 87.88% sensitivity and 80% to 82% specificity. This model predicted ophthalmopathy progression (sensitivity roughly 70%, specificity around 72%).

The authors enrolled newly diagnosed hyperthyroidism patients aged 18 to 65 with under 2 months' duration. This clonotype has at least ten counts. The antigen remains unidentified. From RNA, the CDR3 regions of TCR beta chains were amplified and sequenced. The workflow started with a first-round RT-PCR run with HTBI primers and then moved on to a second-round multiplex PCR. MiXCR was run by TCRdb on the multiplex PCR reads, yielding one entry per CDR3 protein. The sample lists about 550,000 distinct CDR3 sequences; under 45% were seen once. V gave up 1 base and J gave up 0 bases, with 7 bases separating them. There are 14 residues in the CDR3. Germline V gives CDR1 SNHLY, CDR2 FYNNEI.

V is TRBV2 and J is TRBJ2-7; D unclear. The clonotype comes from an adult man with Graves' hyperthyroidism. Sequenced: peripheral blood or thyroid tissue (not recorded which). In DNA, the CDR3 is TGTGCCAGCAGTGAAGACAGTCTCTCCTACGAGCAGTACTTC. It translates to CASSEDSLSYEQYF. The whole variable domain, remainder taken from reference TRBV2 and TRBJ2-7, is EPEVTQTPSHQVTQMGQEVILRCVPISNHLYFYWYRQILGQKVEFLVSFYNNEISEKSEIFDDQFSVERPDGSNFTLKIRSTKLEDSAMYFCASSEDSLSYEQYFGPGTRLTVT.